The 8 T cell receptor beta chains below all came from one sample that was sequenced in a study of T-cell reconstitution after alpha-beta-depleted transplantation in children. Unique molecular identifiers were built into the TCRbeta library. TCRdb re-derived calls from the PCR reads in MiXCR, one entry per CDR3 protein. Among around 800,000 distinct CDR3 sequences listed, 15% to 20% were seen once. The sample in question was PBMCs, mostly from graft donor cells, obtained 360 days after TCRalphabeta/CD19-depleted stem cell transplant. These receptors were obtained from a male patient aged 10-17 years who had a stem cell transplant for acute lymphoblastic leukemia, so the T cells may come from the graft donor.

The chain employs TRBV29-1 and TRBJ1-1, with 7 bases aligning to TRBD1. Losses at the gene ends were 0 bases for V and 0 bases for J; bases not matched to a gene: 7. This CDR3 contains 16 residues. Germline lookup yields CDR1 SQVTM and CDR2 ANQGSEA. For the CDR3, the DNA is TGCAGCGTTGAAGACACGGGACAGCTCTTGAACACTGAAGCTTTCTTT. Translated: CSVEDTGQLLNTEAFF.

This clonotype has a count of ten or more. The chain recombines TRBV5-1 with TRBJ1-1; perhaps TRBD1 as D (5 bases). The CDR3 totals 14 residues. In germline, CDR1 is SGHRS, CDR2 YFSETQ. V lost 3 bases, J lost 1 base, and 10 bases lay in between. In DNA, the CDR3 is TGCGCCAGCAGCTCCCCTGGGGGGAACACTGAAGCTTTCTTT. Its translation: CASSSPGGNTEAFF.

The chain uses TRBV4-1 and TRBJ2-3; TRBD2 matches 9 bases. The CDR3 totals 15 residues. Trimming at V came to 3 bases and at J to 6 bases, leaving 7 bases not matched to a gene. CDR1 is MGHRA, CDR2 YSYEKL, per germline. The CDR3 nucleotides are TGCGCCAGCAGCCACTTAGCGGGAGAAGCGGATACGCAGTATTTT. Translated, it gives CASSHLAGEADTQYF.

The genes are TRBV5-1 and TRBJ2-5, with a tentative D call TRBD2 (7 bases). Germline V CDR1 and CDR2: SGHRS, YFSETQ. V lost 4 bases, J lost 5 bases, and 18 bases lay in between. The CDR3 is 15 residues long. CDR3 nucleotide sequence: TGCGCCAGCAGCAGCGGGGACGGGGGCTCGGAGACCCAGTACTTC. Translation: CASSSGDGGSETQYF.

V usage is TRBV11-1 and J usage is TRBJ2-6; TRBD2 agrees at 9 bases. The CDR3 runs 18 residues. The ends lost 6 bases at V and 1 base at J; junction bases unmatched: 10. Germline assignment: CDR1 SGHAT and CDR2 FQDESV (reference sequence). The CDR3 is CASREISGSMSGANVLTF. In DNA form, the CDR3 reads TGTGCCAGCAGAGAGATTAGCGGGAGTATGTCTGGGGCCAACGTCCTGACTTTC. Supplemented by reference TRBV11-1 and TRBJ2-6, the full variable domain reads EAEVAQSPRYKITEKSQAVAFWCDPISGHATLYWYRQILGQGPELLVQFQDESVVDDSQLPKDRFSAERLKGVDSTLKIQPAELGDSAMYLCASREISGSMSGANVLTFGAGSRLTVL.

This chain uses TRBV29-1 with TRBJ1-3; TRBD1 is a possible D gene (5 bases). The germline V gene has CDR1 SQVTM and CDR2 ANQGSEA. The CDR3 loop spans 17 amino acids. V was clipped by 0 bases and J by 0 bases, with 15 bases between them. The CDR3 spells CSVEDWGVPLSGNTIYF. The DNA of the CDR3 is TGCAGCGTTGAAGATTGGGGGGTCCCACTCTCTGGAAACACCATATATTTT.

This clonotype has only a few counts. The chain employs TRBV7-3 and TRBJ2-1, with D possibly TRBD1 on 5 matching bases. Trimming cost V 2 bases and J 3 bases, with 11 bases left between them. The CDR3 extends over 15 amino acids. Per germline, CDR1 SGHTA and CDR2 FQGTGA. CDR3 bases: TGTGCCAGCAGCTTACACCGACAGCTCTACAATGAGCAGTTCTTC. Its translation: CASSLHRQLYNEQFF.

CDR3 DNA: TGTGCCAGCAGAAGGACTGCTAGCACAGATACGCAGTATTTT. As protein: CASRRTASTDTQYF. This rearrangement joins TRBV12-3 or TRBV12-4 to TRBJ2-3; weak D call: TRBD2 (5 bases). Trimming shortened V by 6 bases and J by 0 bases, and 10 bases separated the two germline ends. CDR3 length: 14 residues.